These 19 T cell receptor beta chains came from one sample sequenced in a study of CD8+ T cells in alopecia areata. Following extraction, RNA underwent reverse transcription to cDNA, which served as the sequencing template. Sequencing was performed with immunoSEQ multiplex PCR; in TCRdb, only in-frame clones are kept and a portion is missing. The table lists some 240,000 clones, under 75% of them singletons, with roughly 1.5% in the top ten. Noted treatment: oral pan-JAK inhibitor, 5-10 mg twice daily. The specimen comprised CD4+ T cells sorted from blood, sampled at week 4, from a patient treated with tofacitinib. The receptor set was obtained from a human donor with alopecia areata.

This chain joins TRBV14 and TRBJ1-1; D perhaps matches TRBD1 (5 bases). Germline V gene sequence: CDR1 SGHDN, CDR2 FVKESK. The CDR3 sequence is 13 residues long. V was clipped by 4 bases and J by 1 base, with 7 bases between them. The CDR3 nucleotides are TGTGCCAGCAGCCGCGGACAGAACACTGAAGCTTTCTTT. It translates to CASSRGQNTEAFF.

The rearrangement uses TRBV5-1 and TRBJ2-3; D uncertain. The CDR3 consists of 13 residues. The germline V and J ends were trimmed by 2 bases and 0 bases, with 4 bases remaining between them. The germline CDR1 and CDR2 sequences are SGHRS and YFSETQ. CDR3 DNA: TGCGCCAGCAGCTTCGGGAGCACAGATACGCAGTATTTT. Its protein product is CASSFGSTDTQYF.

The gene calls are TRBV29-1 and TRBJ2-2, with 9 bases aligning to TRBD2. Germline V gene lookup returns CDR1 SQVTM and CDR2 ANQGSEA. There are 15 residues in the CDR3. The V and J ends lost 6 bases and 0 bases, in that order; junction bases with no gene match: 5. The CDR3 DNA reads TGCAGCGTGGCTAGCGGGGACGCGAACACCGGGGAGCTGTTTTTT. Protein: CSVASGDANTGELFF.

The chain joins TRBV5-4 to TRBJ1-2; TRBD1 aligns across 9 bases. Germline V CDR1 and CDR2: SGHNT, YYREEE (reference sequence). Germline trimming cut 1 base from V and 8 bases from J; bases unmatched to any gene: 12. The CDR3 extends over 16 amino acids. CDR3 sequence reads: CASSLRGGTGGAGYTF. Here the CDR3 DNA reads TGTGCCAGCAGCTTGAGGGGTGGCACAGGGGGCGCGGGCTACACCTTC.

The chain has TRBV30 and TRBJ2-1, with 11 positions matching TRBD2. After removal of 5 bases from V and 9 bases from J, the junction contained 6 bases not matched to a gene. CDR1 is GTSNPN and CDR2 is SVGIG in the germline V gene (reference sequence). The CDR3 sequence is 13 residues long. This CDR3 reads CAWASGGFSEQFF. As DNA, the CDR3 is TGTGCCTGGGCTAGCGGGGGGTTCAGTGAGCAGTTCTTC.

The V and J genes are TRBV30 and TRBJ1-6, with 7 nucleotides matching TRBD1. Germline CDR1 GTSNPN, CDR2 SVGIG (reference sequence). Losses at the gene ends were 1 base for V and 9 bases for J; bases not matched to a gene: 3. The CDR3 sequence is 13 residues long. CDR3 nucleotide sequence: TGTGCCTGGAGTGGCCAGGGGGGTTCACCCCTCCACTTT. Translated: CAWSGQGGSPLHF.

The J gene is TRBJ2-2, the V gene TRBV5-1; TRBD1 matches at 9 bases. The CDR3 covers 14 residues. J gave up 7 bases and V 3 bases, and 4 bases lay outside the gene matches. CDR1 is SGHRS, CDR2 YFSETQ, per germline. The CDR3 reads CASSSTGGHGELFF. The CDR3 coding sequence is TGCGCCAGCAGCTCGACAGGGGGACACGGGGAGCTGTTTTTT. Complete variable domain (other parts from reference TRBV5-1 and TRBJ2-2): KAGVTQTPRYLIKTRGQQVTLSCSPISGHRSVSWYQQTPGQGLQFLFEYFSETQRNKGNFPGRFSGRQFSNSRSEMNVSTLELGDSALYLCASSSTGGHGELFFGEGSRLTVL.

This clone has only one observation. The chain carries TRBV29-1 and TRBJ1-2; D not certain. V gave up 7 bases and J gave up 4 bases, with 10 bases separating them. The germline V gene encodes CDR1 SQVTM and CDR2 ANQGSEA. The CDR3 loop spans 11 amino acids. Written as DNA, the CDR3 is TGCAGCGGGAGTTTGAGCTATGGCTACACCTTC. Residues: CSGSLSYGYTF.

V is TRBV29-1 and J is TRBJ2-6, with TRBD1 identical over 7 bases. This CDR3 has 16 amino acids. J lost 1 base, V lost 4 bases, and 7 bases had no gene match. Looked up from germline, CDR1 is SQVTM and CDR2 is ANQGSEA. CDR3 sequence reads: CSVAGTDNSGANVLTF. CDR3 in DNA: TGCAGCGTTGCCGGGACAGATAATTCTGGGGCCAACGTCCTGACTTTC.

The chain is built from TRBV29-1 and TRBJ2-3, with 9 bases matching TRBD2. Germline trimming cut 3 bases from V and 4 bases from J; bases unmatched to any gene: 5. Germline assignment: CDR1 SQVTM and CDR2 ANQGSEA. The CDR3 has 14 residues. The CDR3: CSVESSGVADTQYF. CDR3 bases: TGCAGCGTTGAGTCTAGCGGGGTAGCAGATACGCAGTATTTT.

The chain employs TRBV29-1 and TRBJ2-2; D may match TRBD1 or TRBD2 (5 bases each). Trimming stripped 3 bases from V and 6 bases from J, with 8 bases between. Germline lookup yields CDR1 SQVTM and CDR2 ANQGSEA. CDR3 size: 12 residues. CDR3 sequence reads: CSVDRGSGELFF. Written as DNA, the CDR3 is TGCAGCGTTGACCGGGGCTCCGGGGAGCTGTTTTTT.

This clone has just a few counts. V and J are TRBV29-1 and TRBJ2-1; 10 nucleotides line up with TRBD2. The CDR3 totals 15 residues. CDR1 is SQVTM, CDR2 ANQGSEA, per germline. Unmatched junction bases numbered 13, after V lost 5 bases and J lost 9 bases. This CDR3 reads CSVLSGGGSFGEQFF. The DNA of the CDR3 is TGCAGCGTTCTGAGCGGGGGGGGTAGTTTCGGTGAGCAGTTCTTC.

This clone has only one observation. The chain uses TRBV7-6 and TRBJ2-1; 10 bases are a match to TRBD2. V shed 5 bases and J 10 bases; nucleotides not matched to a gene: 8. Per the germline V gene, CDR1 is SGHVS and CDR2 is FNYEAQ. The CDR3 covers 14 residues. This chain's CDR3 is CASSRQRGGHEQFF. CDR3 DNA: TGTGCCAGCAGCCGACAGCGGGGGGGCCACGAGCAGTTCTTC. The variable domain in full, completed from reference TRBV7-6 and TRBJ2-1, reads GAGVSQSPRYKVTKRGQDVALRCDPISGHVSLYWYRQALGQGPEFLTYFNYEAQQDKSGLPNDRFSAERPEGSISTLTIQRTEQRDSAMYRCASSRQRGGHEQFFGPGTRLTVL.

The V and J genes are TRBV2 and TRBJ2-1, with TRBD2 matching 9 bases. The germline V gene encodes CDR1 SNHLY and CDR2 FYNNEI. The CDR3 contains 14 residues. J lost 7 bases, V lost 4 bases, and 5 bases had no gene match. CDR3 in DNA: TGTGCCAGCAGTGGCGGGGGGGCCGTTAATGAGCAGTTCTTC. Translated, it gives CASSGGGAVNEQFF.

This clone appeared a few times. J is TRBJ2-2 and V is TRBV13, with D hard to call. The V and J ends lost 4 bases and 3 bases respectively, with 6 bases between them. This CDR3 spans 13 amino acids. Germline V gene lookup returns CDR1 PRHDT and CDR2 FYEKMQ (reference sequence). The CDR3 bases are TGTGCCAGCAGCTCGTTCCACACCGGGGAGCTGTTTTTT. Translation gives CASSSFHTGELFF.

This clone was counted between two and nine times. The chain has TRBV4-2 and TRBJ2-1; 7 nucleotides agree with TRBD2. Trimming took 1 base from V and 0 from J; bases not matched to a gene: 3. There are 16 residues in the CDR3. CDR1 and CDR2 (germline): LGHNA, YNFKEQ. The CDR3 nucleotides read TGTGCCAGCAGCCAAGTTCGCGGGAGCTCCTACAATGAGCAGTTCTTC. Encoded protein: CASSQVRGSSYNEQFF.

The V gene is TRBV10-3, the J gene TRBJ1-4; D ambiguous. V dropped 6 bases and J dropped 0 bases, with 5 bases sitting between them. The CDR3 is 13 residues long. The germline CDR1 and CDR2 sequences are ENHRY and SYGVKD. The CDR3 DNA is TGTGCCATCAGGGGAGCAACTAATGAAAAACTGTTTTTT. Translating gives CAIRGATNEKLFF.

V is TRBV5-1 and J is TRBJ1-2; TRBD1 agrees at 9 bases. The germline CDR1 and CDR2 sequences are SGHRS and YFSETQ. The V segment lost 3 bases and the J segment 4 bases; nucleotides outside the gene matches: 7. This CDR3 has 15 residues. The CDR3 loop is CASSSEPTGGYGYTF. The CDR3 DNA follows: TGCGCCAGCAGCTCGGAACCGACAGGGGGCTATGGCTACACCTTC.

This clone was seen a handful of times. In nucleotides, the CDR3 is TGCGCCAGCAGCCAAGATTTCCAGGGGGCGAGCACAGATACGCAGTATTTT. This encodes CASSQDFQGASTDTQYF. The chain links TRBV4-1 to TRBJ2-3, with 8 bases matching TRBD1. The CDR3 length is 17 residues. With 0 bases clipped from V and 0 bases from J, the junction kept 5 bases outside the gene matches. The germline V gene encodes CDR1 MGHRA and CDR2 YSYEKL.